What follows are 17 T cell receptor beta chains derived from one specimen sequenced in a study of T cell responses to AZD1222 COVID-19 vaccine. Libraries were prepared by immunoSEQ multiplex PCR; TCRdb keeps only in-frame clonotypes and omits some of them. The table lists about 140,000 clones, approximately 80% of them singletons, with approximately 4% in the top ten. The sequenced sample was peripheral blood, obtained on day 0 of AZD1222 vaccination. The receptors shown here come from an adult in good health.

This rearrangement joins TRBV28 to TRBJ2-7; tentatively, D is TRBD1 or TRBD2 (6 bases each). V was shortened by 6 bases and J by 4 bases, with 16 bases between the two germline ends. The CDR3 loop spans 14 amino acids. Per the germline V gene, CDR1 is MDHEN and CDR2 is SYDVKM. CDR3 coding DNA: TGTGCCAGCAGCCGGGGGTTCGGGACATACGAGCAGTACTTC. Translating gives CASSRGFGTYEQYF.

The V call is TRBV19, the J call TRBJ1-1; D not resolved. The germline gives CDR1 LNHDA, CDR2 SQIVND (reference sequence). The CDR3 is 11 amino acids. V lost 8 bases, J lost 10 bases, and 14 bases lay in between. Written as DNA, the CDR3 is TGTGCCAGTGGTCTGGGGAGAGGAGCTTTCTTT. The encoded protein is CASGLGRGAFF.

In its sample, this clone was seen once. J is TRBJ1-6 and V is TRBV2; D gene unclear. The CDR3 has 15 amino acids. V was clipped by 6 bases and J by 4 bases, with 13 bases between them. In germline, CDR1 is SNHLY, CDR2 FYNNEI. In DNA, the CDR3 is TGTGCCAGCAGGGCCGGGAGATCATATAATTCACCCCTCCACTTT. Translating it yields CASRAGRSYNSPLHF.

The chain joins TRBV28 to TRBJ2-7; D might be TRBD2 (6 bases). The germline V gene has CDR1 MDHEN and CDR2 SYDVKM. The V gene lost 8 bases and the J gene lost 2 bases, with 19 bases spanning the gap. The CDR3 loop spans 15 amino acids. CDR3 in DNA: TGTGCCAGCCAATACGCGGGGCTGCTAACCTACGAGCAGTACTTC. It specifies CASQYAGLLTYEQYF.

This clone appeared a single time. The genes are TRBV5-1 and TRBJ2-3, with TRBD2 as a possible D gene (5 bases). The V gene's germline CDR1 is SGHRS and CDR2 YFSETQ. V lost 4 bases, J lost 4 bases, and 19 bases lay in between. The CDR3 is 16 amino acids. The chain's CDR3 is CASSERIPEIADTQYF. As DNA, the CDR3 is TGCGCCAGCAGCGAGCGGATACCGGAGATTGCAGATACGCAGTATTTT.

This clone came up once. The V and J genes are TRBV9 and TRBJ2-5; a possible D gene is TRBD2 (6 bases). The CDR3 loop spans 13 amino acids. Trimming left V 3 bases short and J 5 bases short, with 11 bases between. Germline values: CDR1 SGDLS, CDR2 YYNGEE. CDR3 sequence: CASSARGGETQYF. The CDR3 nucleotides are TGTGCCAGCAGCGCGAGGGGAGGCGAGACCCAGTACTTC.

This clone showed up just once. The genes are TRBV10-3 and TRBJ1-3, with 7 bases matching TRBD1. V was clipped by 8 bases and J by 6 bases; unmatched bases: 7. The CDR3 is 13 residues long. Looked up from germline, CDR1 is ENHRY and CDR2 is SYGVKD. CDR3 in amino acids: CAIGQVRENTIYF. DNA for the CDR3: TGTGCCATCGGACAGGTCCGGGAAAACACCATATATTTT.

This clone was counted only a few times. V usage is TRBV5-1 and J usage is TRBJ2-5; TRBD2 might be the D (5 bases). The germline V gene has CDR1 SGHRS and CDR2 YFSETQ. The CDR3 extends over 14 amino acids. With 2 bases removed from V and 5 bases from J, the gap between germline ends came to 13 bases. CDR3: CASSFGLARETQYF. In nucleotides, the CDR3 is TGCGCCAGCAGCTTCGGGCTAGCTAGGGAGACCCAGTACTTC.

In this sample, this clone turned up a few times. The chain joins TRBV3-1 (or the pseudogene TRBV3-2) to TRBJ1-4; TRBD1 might be the D (5 bases). Germline values: CDR1 LGHDT, CDR2 YNNKEL (reference sequence). Trimming pared 5 bases from V and 0 bases from J, leaving 13 bases between. The CDR3 is 16 amino acids. This CDR3 reads CASSSRQTATNEKLFF. The DNA for the CDR3 is TGTGCCAGCAGCTCACGACAGACTGCAACTAATGAAAAACTGTTTTTT.

This chain connects TRBV4-1 to TRBJ1-2; the match to TRBD1 covers 8 bases. This CDR3 contains 17 residues. V lost 1 base to trimming and J lost 5 bases; unmatched junction nucleotides: 12. Germline V lookup: CDR1 MGHRA, CDR2 YSYEKL. The CDR3 protein is CASSQVPAAGGAYGYTF. CDR3 DNA: TGCGCCAGCAGCCAAGTTCCCGCCGCAGGGGGCGCATATGGCTACACCTTC.

V gene TRBV7-9 combines with J gene TRBJ1-2; TRBD1 matches 7 bases. This CDR3 has 14 residues. The J segment lost 3 bases and the V segment lost 5 bases, leaving 6 bases of the junction unmatched. Germline V gene lookup returns CDR1 SEHNR and CDR2 FQNEAQ (reference sequence). The CDR3 spells CASSLGGDHYGYTF. CDR3 nucleotide sequence: TGTGCCAGCAGCCTAGGGGGCGACCACTATGGCTACACCTTC.

This chain connects TRBV12-3 or TRBV12-4 to TRBJ2-3; D is uncertain. V was shortened by 6 bases and J by 8 bases, with 9 bases between the two germline ends. This CDR3 has 11 residues. The CDR3 reads CASSARGTQYF. The CDR3 DNA follows: TGTGCCAGCAGCGCCCGTGGTACGCAGTATTTT.

The chain carries TRBV28 and TRBJ1-1; no firm D call. Trimming pared 6 bases from V and 0 bases from J, leaving 14 bases between. This CDR3 is 15 amino acids long. Germline V gene sequence: CDR1 MDHEN, CDR2 SYDVKM. This CDR3 reads CASRLGGPLNTEAFF. In DNA form, the CDR3 reads TGTGCCAGCAGGCTGGGTGGACCGTTGAACACTGAAGCTTTCTTT.

The CDR3 nucleotides are TGCGCCAGCAGCCTGAGAGGTAGAGCTTTCTTT. Protein: CASSLRGRAFF. This sequence joins TRBV23-1 and TRBJ1-1; D not resolved. TRBV23-1 carries the ORF label, with uncertain function. V lost 6 bases, J lost 10 bases, and 12 bases lay in between. CDR3 length: 11 amino acids.

The CDR3 loop reads CASSLDSNRGGVEQFF. The CDR3 bases are TGTGCCAGCAGCTTAGATTCAAATAGAGGGGGGGTTGAGCAGTTCTTC. V is TRBV7-8 and J is TRBJ2-1, with D perhaps matching TRBD2 (7 bases). Trimming cost V 1 base and J 9 bases, with 19 bases left between them. The CDR3 totals 16 residues. The germline CDR1 and CDR2 sequences are SGHVS and FQNEAQ.

This rearrangement joins TRBV12-3 or TRBV12-4 to TRBJ2-7; D possibly corresponds to TRBD1 (6 bases). This CDR3 region has 13 residues. V gave up 4 bases and J gave up 6 bases, with 13 bases separating them. The CDR3 here is CASSSTGMGEQYF. The CDR3 bases are TGTGCCAGCAGTTCCACAGGGATGGGCGAGCAGTACTTC.

The rearrangement uses TRBV4-2 and TRBJ2-3; 12 bases fit TRBD2. Trimming at V came to 0 bases and at J to 1 base, leaving 5 bases not matched to a gene. Looked up from germline, CDR1 is LGHNA and CDR2 is YNFKEQ. This CDR3 spans 18 amino acids. The CDR3 bases are TGTGCCAGCAGCCAAGATCTCAGGACTAGCGGGGGCACAGATACGCAGTATTTT. This codes for CASSQDLRTSGGTDTQYF.